This TCR beta chain was identified during a study of blood T cell repertoires in COVID-19. Authors' methods: The assay estimated nucleated cells by amplifying reference gene primers. Repertoires were generated with immunoSEQ multiplex PCR, while TCRdb's copy carries only in-frame clones and drops some. V and J calls and clone size are as listed in that table; D and trimming were resolved from the DNA. This table holds 250,000 or so clones, approximately 85% found once. This CDR3 is 12 amino acids long. Trimming cost V 1 base and J 7 bases, with 7 bases left between them. The sequencing sample was made of peripheral blood. The chain has TRBV12-3 or TRBV12-4 and TRBJ1-2; D remains unclear. This TCR was recovered from a woman between 70 and 85 years old with acute or convalescent COVID-19. The CDR3 nucleotides are TGTGCCAGCAGTTTAGGGCCCAGTGGCTACACCTTC. As protein: CASSLGPSGYTF.